This T cell receptor (beta chain) was identified during a study of blood T cell repertoires in COVID-19. Sequencing was performed with immunoSEQ multiplex PCR; in TCRdb, only in-frame clones are kept and a portion is missing. The profile covers about 76,000 clones, with about 86% appearing a single time and about 18% taken by the ten largest. The clonotype comes from a human donor in a cohort sampled during active COVID-19. Sequencing used peripheral blood.

The CDR3 coding sequence is TGTGCCAGCACCCGGAGTGCAACTAATGAAAAACTGTTTTTT. Translation gives CASTRSATNEKLFF. V is TRBV7-9 and J is TRBJ1-4; D not resolved. The CDR3 contains 14 residues. The V gene lost 7 bases and the J gene lost 0 bases, with 9 bases spanning the gap. The germline V gene has CDR1 SEHNR and CDR2 FQNEAQ (reference sequence). Looking up the rest from reference TRBV7-9 and TRBJ1-4 gives the full variable domain: DTGVSQNPRHKITKRGQNVTFRCDPISEHNRLYWYRQTLGQGPEFLTYFQNEAQLEKSRLLSDRFSAERPKGSFSTLEIQRTEQGDSAMYLCASTRSATNEKLFFGSGTQLSVL.